This T cell receptor (beta chain) was documented in a study of T cells expressing NK-cell markers. As for the study in general: The authors derived TCR beta repertoires from sorted CD3+CD56+NKG2C+, CD3+CD56+NKG2C- and CD3+CD56-NKG2C+ T cells. With respect to HCMV, seven of the eight sequenced donors were seropositive, and one was seronegative. Study outcomes and limitations: Researchers report these clonotypes also headed the CD3+CD56-NKG2C+ fraction in a few donors.

With regard to this clonotype: Its antigen is not known.

TCRdb re-called the 5' RACE reads and gives one entry per CDR3 protein, without DNA. The sample totals a few hundred thousand distinct CDR3 sequences. This CDR3 has 12 residues. CDR1 ENHRY and CDR2 SYGVKD come from the germline V gene. The chain links TRBV10-3 to TRBJ2-1; TCRdb gives TRBD1 as the D gene, but with no DNA this cannot be confirmed. This clonotype originated in a man aged 18 to 70 in good health. Sequences were obtained from blood T cells: a sorted CD56 or NKG2C T cell subset, CD4+ or CD8+ T cells, or bulk PBMC T cells (not recorded which). The CDR3 region is CATNTGGAEQFF.